Presented here are 29 T cell receptor beta chains from one specimen sequenced in a study of beta chain features in type 1 diabetes. Since all of the isolated RNA was reverse transcribed, expressed TCRB transcripts were what got sequenced. The assay was immunoSEQ multiplex PCR, and TCRdb's table has in-frame clones only and misses some. The sample carries 200,000 to 250,000 clones, 9.6% recorded once. Sample: naive CD4+ T cells from blood. The receptors here all came from a woman between 18 and 29 years old in good health.

This rearrangement joins TRBV7-8 to TRBJ2-7, with TRBD1 matching 7 bases. The CDR3 runs to 14 residues. V gave up 5 bases and J gave up 5 bases; unmatched junction bases: 9. Germline CDR1 reads SGHVS; CDR2 reads FQNEAQ. The DNA for the CDR3 is TGTGCCAGCAGCCCTCGAGGGGGCCGGGACGAGCAGTACTTC. It is translated as CASSPRGGRDEQYF.

The chain combines TRBV7-9 with TRBJ2-1; 11 nucleotides agree with TRBD2. Germline trimming cut 2 bases from V and 9 bases from J; bases unmatched to any gene: 12. Germline V gene lookup returns CDR1 SEHNR and CDR2 FQNEAQ (reference sequence). This CDR3 region has 17 residues. In DNA, the CDR3 is TGTGCCAGCAGCTTACCAGTTAGCGGGGGGGCCTCGGGTGAGCAGTTCTTC. Residues: CASSLPVSGGASGEQFF.

This clone was seen only a few times. The gene calls are TRBV4-2 and TRBJ1-5; 8 positions agree with TRBD1. After removal of 3 bases from V and 3 bases from J, the junction contained 7 bases not matched to a gene. The CDR3 runs to 16 residues. From germline, CDR1 is LGHNA and CDR2 YNFKEQ. This CDR3 reads CASSQGGQVANQPQHF. The DNA for the CDR3 is TGTGCCAGCAGCCAGGGGGGACAGGTGGCCAATCAGCCCCAGCATTTT.

CDR3 sequence reads: CSVVGFQWDRGIGTQYF. CDR3 sequence (DNA): TGCAGCGTTGTTGGGTTCCAGTGGGACAGGGGAATTGGGACCCAGTACTTC. This chain links TRBV29-1 with TRBJ2-5, with 10 nucleotides matching TRBD1. The ends lost 4 bases at V and 7 bases at J; junction bases unmatched: 18. The CDR3 sequence is 17 residues long. Germline lookup yields CDR1 SQVTM and CDR2 ANQGSEA. The whole variable domain, filled in from reference TRBV29-1 and TRBJ2-5, reads SAVISQKPSRDICQRGTSLTIQCQVDSQVTMMFWYRQQPGQSLTLIATANQGSEATYESGFVIDKFPISRPNLTFSTLTVSNMSPEDSSIYLCSVVGFQWDRGIGTQYFGPGTRLLVL.

This clone was observed a handful of times. The rearrangement uses TRBV30 and TRBJ1-5, with no clear D. V shed 2 bases and J shed 0 bases, with 8 bases lying between them. This CDR3 is built from 14 residues. CDR1 and CDR2 from the germline V gene are GTSNPN and SVGIG (reference sequence). For the CDR3, the DNA is TGTGCCTGGAGTTTGCCCGGTAGCAATCAGCCCCAGCATTTT. Protein product: CAWSLPGSNQPQHF.

This clone was detected only a few times. This chain links TRBV6-6 with TRBJ1-1; TRBD1 is a possible D gene (5 bases). The V and J ends lost 5 bases and 3 bases respectively, with 10 bases between them. CDR3 length: 13 residues. Germline V gene data show CDR1 as MNHNY and CDR2 as SVGAGI (reference sequence). Here the CDR3 reads CASSTGRDTEAFF. The DNA of the CDR3 is TGTGCCAGCAGTACAGGAAGGGACACTGAAGCTTTCTTT.

The rearrangement joins TRBV19 to TRBJ2-7, with TRBD1 identical over 8 bases. Germline trimming cut 10 bases from V and 4 bases from J; bases unmatched to any gene: 6. This CDR3 has 12 amino acids. Germline loops: CDR1 LNHDA, CDR2 SQIVND (reference sequence). CDR3 amino acids: CATADREYEQYF. The CDR3 DNA sequence: TGTGCCACCGCGGACAGGGAATACGAGCAGTACTTC.

The rearrangement joins TRBV2 to TRBJ2-7, with 10 bases fitting TRBD1. The junction had 7 bases not matched to a gene; V was cut back by 8 bases and J by 0 bases. This CDR3 is 15 amino acids long. Germline values: CDR1 SNHLY, CDR2 FYNNEI. The DNA of the CDR3 is TGTGCCAGCCGATACGGGACAGGGGACTCCTACGAGCAGTACTTC. Translating gives CASRYGTGDSYEQYF.

This clone was counted only a few times. The gene calls are TRBV5-8 and TRBJ2-2; a possible D gene is TRBD2 (5 bases). Germline assignment: CDR1 SGHTS and CDR2 YDEGEE. Trimming left V 0 bases short and J 1 base short, with 10 bases between. The length of the CDR3 is 16 residues. The CDR3 reads CASSLVWGENTGELFF. The DNA for the CDR3 is TGTGCCAGCAGCTTGGTTTGGGGAGAGAACACCGGGGAGCTGTTTTTT.

V and J are TRBV28 and TRBJ1-1, with 7 positions matching TRBD1. This CDR3 spans 14 amino acids. Germline CDR1 reads MDHEN; CDR2 reads SYDVKM. Unmatched junction bases numbered 6, after V lost 5 bases and J lost 3 bases. CDR3 sequence (DNA): TGTGCCAGCAGTCCCAGGGGGGCTTACACTGAAGCTTTCTTT. This sequence encodes CASSPRGAYTEAFF.

In its sample, this clone was seen a few times. V and J are TRBV7-3 and TRBJ2-1; the match to TRBD2 covers 9 bases. Trimming cost V 0 bases and J 10 bases; bases outside gene matches: 10. The germline V gene has CDR1 SGHTA and CDR2 FQGTGA. There are 16 residues in the CDR3. DNA of the CDR3: TGTGCCAGCAGCTTAACAGGTGGCGGGGGGGCGGGAGAGCAGTTCTTC. This sequence encodes CASSLTGGGGAGEQFF.

The rearrangement joins TRBV27 to TRBJ2-1; weak D call: TRBD1 (7 bases). The CDR3 totals 17 residues. Germline loops: CDR1 MNHEY, CDR2 SMNVEV (reference sequence). With 5 bases removed from V and 12 bases from J, the gap between germline ends came to 29 bases. This chain's CDR3 is CASSRPGTAGPTMGQFF. The CDR3 DNA follows: TGTGCCAGCAGTCGCCCCGGGACAGCGGGTCCTACAATGGGGCAGTTCTTC.

This clone was counted a few times. The CDR3 protein is CASRSLAGGREQFF. The DNA for the CDR3 is TGTGCCAGCAGATCACTAGCGGGAGGGCGTGAGCAGTTCTTC. The chain carries TRBV27 and TRBJ2-1; 13 bases align to TRBD2. V dropped 6 bases and J dropped 9; count of bases not matched to a gene: 5. CDR1 is MNHEY, CDR2 SMNVEV, per germline (reference sequence). The CDR3 covers 14 residues.

The chain is built from TRBV27 and TRBJ2-7, with 11 bases identical to TRBD2. Germline V gene lookup returns CDR1 MNHEY and CDR2 SMNVEV (reference sequence). The CDR3 consists of 15 residues. Trimming at V came to 5 bases and at J to 2 bases, leaving 5 bases not matched to a gene. CDR3 in amino acids: CASSVSLAGAYEQYF. CDR3 DNA sequence: TGTGCCAGCAGTGTCTCACTAGCGGGGGCCTACGAGCAGTACTTC.

The rearrangement joins TRBV6-6 to TRBJ2-7, with TRBD2 identical over 9 bases. CDR1 is MNHNY and CDR2 is SVGAGI in the germline V gene (reference sequence). The CDR3 is 15 residues long. With V trimmed by 2 bases and J by 1 base, 3 bases remained unmatched. The CDR3 DNA sequence: TGTGCCAGCAGTTACCCTAGCGGGGTTTCCTACGAGCAGTACTTC. As protein: CASSYPSGVSYEQYF.

The chain has TRBV30 and TRBJ2-7; 7 bases fit TRBD2. The CDR3 is made up of 15 amino acids. Germline V gene sequence: CDR1 GTSNPN, CDR2 SVGIG (reference sequence). Unmatched junction bases numbered 11, after V lost 3 bases and J lost 3 bases. The CDR3, as DNA: TGTGCCTGGAGCCCTCTCAAGCGGGGAGGCTACGAGCAGTACTTC. Translating gives CAWSPLKRGGYEQYF.

In its sample, this clone was seen many times. V gene TRBV16 combines with J gene TRBJ2-7; tentative D call: TRBD1 (5 bases). The CDR3 length is 12 residues. Trimming cost V 4 bases and J 4 bases, with 8 bases left between them. In germline, CDR1 is KGHSY, CDR2 FQNENV. The CDR3 sequence: CASSRWTYEQYF. CDR3 nucleotides: TGTGCCAGCAGCCGCTGGACATACGAGCAGTACTTC.

The chain has TRBV6-5 and TRBJ1-1; perhaps TRBD1 as D (6 bases). V dropped 4 bases and J dropped 8 bases, with 8 bases sitting between them. The CDR3 is 11 amino acids. Germline values: CDR1 MNHEY, CDR2 SVGAGI. The CDR3 region has the DNA TGTGCCAGCAGTTTTGGACAGGAAGCTTTCTTT. Protein sequence: CASSFGQEAFF.

The CDR3 region has the DNA TGTGCCAGCAGCCCGGAGATCTATGGCTACACCTTC. It is translated as CASSPEIYGYTF. V and J are TRBV7-8 and TRBJ1-2; no reliable D call. This CDR3 spans 12 amino acids. Germline V lookup: CDR1 SGHVS, CDR2 FQNEAQ. With 5 bases removed from V and 4 bases from J, the gap between germline ends came to 8 bases.

The chain uses TRBV5-4 and TRBJ2-5; D ambiguous. The CDR3 is made up of 13 amino acids. V lost 7 bases and J 0 bases, leaving 10 bases between the germline ends. Germline CDR1 reads SGHNT; CDR2 reads YYREEE (reference sequence). CDR3 loop: CASSRNNQETQYF. The CDR3 region has the DNA TGTGCCAGCTCCAGAAACAACCAAGAGACCCAGTACTTC.

This clone has a handful of counts. J is TRBJ2-1 and V is TRBV7-9, with TRBD2 identical over 10 bases. The V gene end was trimmed by 1 base and the J gene end by 5 bases; junction bases not matched to a gene: 5. Per the germline V gene, CDR1 is SEHNR and CDR2 is FQNEAQ (reference sequence). The CDR3 sequence is 16 residues long. This chain's CDR3 is CASSLVLAGDNNEQFF. The DNA for the CDR3 is TGTGCCAGCAGCTTAGTGCTAGCGGGGGATAACAATGAGCAGTTCTTC.

This chain uses TRBV7-9 with TRBJ2-7; 10 bases agree with TRBD2. CDR3 size: 14 residues. V dropped 5 bases and J dropped 0; count of bases not matched to a gene: 1. Germline CDR1 SEHNR, CDR2 FQNEAQ (reference sequence). The CDR3 DNA is TGTGCCAGCAGCGCTAGCGGGAGCTCCTACGAGCAGTACTTC. Its translation is CASSASGSSYEQYF.

In its sample, this clone was seen a few times. V is TRBV7-9 and J is TRBJ2-2; 8 nucleotides match TRBD2. V dropped 1 base and J dropped 4; count of bases not matched to a gene: 8. The CDR3 is 17 amino acids. In germline, CDR1 is SEHNR, CDR2 FQNEAQ (reference sequence). CDR3 DNA sequence: TGTGCCAGCAGCTTAGTTTCCGGGAGGGCCCGCACCGGGGAGCTGTTTTTT. Translated, it gives CASSLVSGRARTGELFF.

This clone was seen only a few times. The chain combines TRBV7-9 with TRBJ2-2; D possibly corresponds to TRBD1 (6 bases). The CDR3 sequence is 18 residues long. The germline V gene has CDR1 SEHNR and CDR2 FQNEAQ (reference sequence). V shed 6 bases and J shed 6 bases, with 26 bases lying between them. The CDR3 loop reads CASRKNHRTETSAGELFF. CDR3 nucleotide sequence: TGTGCCAGCAGGAAAAACCACAGGACAGAAACTAGTGCCGGGGAGCTGTTTTTT.

This clone was counted between two and nine times. The chain carries TRBV4-3 and TRBJ1-5; D possibly corresponds to TRBD1 (6 bases). V was cut by 1 base and J by 3 bases, with 13 bases left in between. CDR1 and CDR2 (germline): LGHNA, YSLEER. The CDR3 runs 16 residues. CDR3 sequence reads: CASSQGTAAINQPQHF. DNA for the CDR3: TGCGCCAGCAGCCAAGGGACAGCGGCCATCAATCAGCCCCAGCATTTT.

This clone was seen only a few times. The chain combines TRBV30 with TRBJ2-2, with 8 bases that match TRBD1. CDR3 length equals 13 residues. Trimming removed 2 bases from V and 6 bases from J; junction bases left unmatched: 2. The germline gives CDR1 GTSNPN, CDR2 SVGIG (reference sequence). The CDR3 DNA follows: TGTGCCTGGAGTAAGACAGGGGCCGGGGAGCTGTTTTTT. It specifies CAWSKTGAGELFF.

The rearrangement uses TRBV4-1 and TRBJ1-5; no clear D gene. Germline V lookup: CDR1 MGHRA, CDR2 YSYEKL. The germline V and J ends were trimmed by 1 base and 4 bases, with 11 bases remaining between them. The CDR3 covers 15 residues. CDR3 in DNA: TGCGCCAGCAGCCAAGTAGTGCCGGAGAATCAGCCCCAGCATTTT. Residues: CASSQVVPENQPQHF.

A few counts support this clone. The chain combines TRBV5-1 with TRBJ2-3, with 7 bases matching TRBD1. V shed 4 bases and J 6 bases; nucleotides not matched to a gene: 11. The CDR3 extends over 15 amino acids. Germline V gene lookup returns CDR1 SGHRS and CDR2 YFSETQ. CDR3 bases: TGCGCCAGCAGCCTCAGGGGGTTCGCCTTCGATACGCAGTATTTT. Encoded protein: CASSLRGFAFDTQYF.

At least ten counts were recorded for this clone. The chain recombines TRBV2 with TRBJ2-4; D gene uncertain. Germline CDR1 and CDR2: SNHLY and FYNNEI. V was shortened by 6 bases and J by 4 bases, with 7 bases between the two germline ends. The CDR3 spans 12 residues. CDR3 nucleotides: TGTGCCAGCAGACCACGGAAAAACATTCAGTACTTC. This encodes CASRPRKNIQYF.